The entry below describes one TCR beta chain. This clone has only a few counts. Its antigen remains undetermined. No much larger clone is present one base from it, and per-base qualities are unavailable. Other DNA sequences in this sample translate to the same CDR3. Collaborating institutions collected whole blood in K2EDTA tubes following their own protocols. For TCRbeta analysis, collaborator samples were shipped as frozen whole blood, as isolated PBMCs, or as DNA extracted from either sample type. The data are from a study of blood T cell repertoires in COVID-19 (TCRdb year 2020). Turning to the overall study: Samples covering the acute and convalescent phases of COVID-19 were provided by collaborators in the United States, Italy and Spain. The prospective study material was composed of cDNA or gDNA derived from T cells, B-cell-depleted T cells, or PBMCs. The dataset comprised deeply sampled blood TCRbeta repertoires from subjects exposed to, actively infected with, or recovered from COVID-19. The repertoires were made available in a free public database intended to serve as a resource for research on the immune response to SARS-CoV-2. The samples were drawn from the first 160 participants of the ongoing ImmuneRACE study and from more than 1,000 subjects provided by 6 global collaborators. The sample metadata nearly always contained a de-identified subject ID, COVID-19 status, age in years and sex. Where available, HLA class I and class II types were taken from metadata supplied by the sample provider and were not determined by assay-based typing. What the authors observed across the whole study: The amount of clinical and demographic metadata varied by source and participant and was provided uncurated.

TCRbeta CDR3 regions were amplified from genomic DNA using the immunoSEQ Assay, a bias-controlled multiplex PCR. The original methods were these. The number of nucleated cells in each sample was estimated by amplification of reference gene primers within the assay. To quantify the absolute abundance of each unique TCRbeta CDR3 rearrangement, sequence reads were collapsed and filtered. For each sample, productive Simpson clonality was calculated as the square root of Simpson's diversity index over productive rearrangements. Entries here come from immuneACCESS through TCRdb and include only in-frame sequences with V and J called. Some clones fail to appear in such tables; in the studies checked, an unresolved V gene covers under half of the shortfall, and the cause of the remainder is unknown. The DNA gave D and trimming, while V, J and clone size come from that table. The sample table contains approximately 260,000 clones; only one count was recorded for more than 80% of them. The top ten constitute 3% to 4.5% of the sample.

Reading from cysteine to phenylalanine, the CDR3 counts 14 amino acids. CDR3 DNA only is kept here, 42 bases in frame from base 1. Clipping removes 4 bases from V and 2 bases from J, with 3 as the unmatched junction base count. In the germline V gene, CDR1 corresponds to SGHRS and CDR2 to YFSETQ. This chain joins TRBV5-1 to TRBJ1-2, with 9 bases in between that match TRBD1. Input material: peripheral blood. The clonotype comes from a woman aged 40 to 50 with acute or convalescent COVID-19. Here the CDR3 is given as CASSPGQGNYGYTF. The DNA sequence follows: TGCGCCAGCAGCCCGGGACAGGGAAACTATGGCTACACCTTC.